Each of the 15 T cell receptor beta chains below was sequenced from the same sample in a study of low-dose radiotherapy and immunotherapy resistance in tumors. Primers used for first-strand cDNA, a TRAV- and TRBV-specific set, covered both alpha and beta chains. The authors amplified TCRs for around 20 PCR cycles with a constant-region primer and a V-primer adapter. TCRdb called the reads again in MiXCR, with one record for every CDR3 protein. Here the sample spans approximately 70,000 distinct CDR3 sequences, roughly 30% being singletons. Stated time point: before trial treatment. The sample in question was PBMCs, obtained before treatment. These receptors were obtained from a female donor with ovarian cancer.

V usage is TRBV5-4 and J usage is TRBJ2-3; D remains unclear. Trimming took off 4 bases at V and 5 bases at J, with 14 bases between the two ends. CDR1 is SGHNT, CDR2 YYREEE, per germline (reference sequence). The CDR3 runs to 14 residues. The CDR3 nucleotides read TGTGCCAGCAGCATAGGCCTAATGGGAGATACGCAGTATTTT. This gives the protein CASSIGLMGDTQYF.

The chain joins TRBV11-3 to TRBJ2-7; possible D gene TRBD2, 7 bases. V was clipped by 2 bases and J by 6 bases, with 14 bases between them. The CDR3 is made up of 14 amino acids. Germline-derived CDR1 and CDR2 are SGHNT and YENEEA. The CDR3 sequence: CASSLSRGGGEQYF. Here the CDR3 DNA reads TGTGCCAGCAGCTTATCCCGGGGAGGGGGCGAGCAGTACTTC.

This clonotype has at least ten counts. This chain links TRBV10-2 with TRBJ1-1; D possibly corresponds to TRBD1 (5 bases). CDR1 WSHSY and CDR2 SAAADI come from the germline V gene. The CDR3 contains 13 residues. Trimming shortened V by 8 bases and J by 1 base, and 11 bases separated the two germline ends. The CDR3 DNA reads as TGCGCCAGCGTAGGGGCGGGGAACACTGAAGCTTTCTTT. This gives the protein CASVGAGNTEAFF.

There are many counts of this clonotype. CDR3 in amino acids: CSARPSGQGPQYF. CDR3 DNA: TGCAGTGCTAGACCCTCCGGGCAGGGGCCGCAGTATTTT. This chain uses TRBV20-1 with TRBJ2-3; D is possibly TRBD1 (6 bases). CDR1 is DFQATT and CDR2 is SNEGSKA in the germline V gene (reference sequence). CDR3 length: 13 amino acids. Trimming left V 2 bases short and J 10 bases short, with 16 bases between.

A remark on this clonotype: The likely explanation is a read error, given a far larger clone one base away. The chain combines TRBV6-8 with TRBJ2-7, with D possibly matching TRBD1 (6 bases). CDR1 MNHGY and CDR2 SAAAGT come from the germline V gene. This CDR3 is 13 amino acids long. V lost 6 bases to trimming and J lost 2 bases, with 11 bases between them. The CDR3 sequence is CASRGAAAYEQYF. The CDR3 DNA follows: TGTGCCAGCAGGGGGGCGGCAGCCTACGAGCAGTACTTC.

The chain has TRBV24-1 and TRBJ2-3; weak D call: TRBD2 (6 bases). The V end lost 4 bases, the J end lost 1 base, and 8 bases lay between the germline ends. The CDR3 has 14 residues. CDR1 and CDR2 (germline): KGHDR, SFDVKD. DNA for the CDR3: TGTGCCACCAGTGAAACGGGGGGCACAGATACGCAGTATTTT. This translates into CATSETGGTDTQYF.

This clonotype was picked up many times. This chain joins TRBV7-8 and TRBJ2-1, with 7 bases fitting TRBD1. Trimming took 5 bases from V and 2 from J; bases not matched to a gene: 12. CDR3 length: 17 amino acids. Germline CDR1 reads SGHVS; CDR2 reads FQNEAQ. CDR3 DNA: TGTGCCAGCAGCCCCGCATACCGACAGGGACCCTACAATGAGCAGTTCTTC. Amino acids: CASSPAYRQGPYNEQFF. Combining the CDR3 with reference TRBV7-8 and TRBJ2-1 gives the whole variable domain GAGVSQSPRYKVAKRGQDVALRCDPISGHVSLFWYQQALGQGPEFLTYFQNEAQLDKSGLPSDRFFAERPEGSVSTLKIQRTQQEDSAVYLCASSPAYRQGPYNEQFFGPGTRLTVL.

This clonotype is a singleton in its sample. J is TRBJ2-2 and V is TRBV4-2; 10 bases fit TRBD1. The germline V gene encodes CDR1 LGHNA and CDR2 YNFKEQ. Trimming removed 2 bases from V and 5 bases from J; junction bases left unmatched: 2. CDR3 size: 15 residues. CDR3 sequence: CASSQPGQGTGELFF. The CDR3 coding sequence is TGTGCCAGCAGCCAACCGGGACAGGGGACCGGGGAGCTGTTTTTT.

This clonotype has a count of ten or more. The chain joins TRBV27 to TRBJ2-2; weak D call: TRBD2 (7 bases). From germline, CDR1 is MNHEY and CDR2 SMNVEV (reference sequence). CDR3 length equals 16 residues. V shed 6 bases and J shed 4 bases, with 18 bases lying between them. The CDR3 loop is CASSPNGGLSTGELFF. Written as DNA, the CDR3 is TGTGCCAGCAGCCCAAACGGGGGGCTAAGCACCGGGGAGCTGTTTTTT.

DNA for the CDR3: TGTGCCAGCAGTTCCGTAAGCTCTGGAAACACCATATATTTT. Its protein is CASSSVSSGNTIYF. This rearrangement joins TRBV6-2 or TRBV6-3 to TRBJ1-3; no reliable D call. This CDR3 contains 14 residues. V was trimmed by 4 bases and J by 0 bases, leaving 7 bases between them. From germline, CDR1 is MNHEY and CDR2 SVGEGT.

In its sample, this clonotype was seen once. The DNA for the CDR3 is TGTGCCAGGCGGGAGCCCCTCACAGATACGCAGTATTTT. It encodes CARREPLTDTQYF. The rearrangement links TRBV2 to TRBJ2-3; TRBD2 aligns across 7 bases. Germline assignment: CDR1 SNHLY and CDR2 FYNNEI. The CDR3 spans 13 residues. V lost 9 bases, J lost 2 bases, and 5 bases stayed unmatched.

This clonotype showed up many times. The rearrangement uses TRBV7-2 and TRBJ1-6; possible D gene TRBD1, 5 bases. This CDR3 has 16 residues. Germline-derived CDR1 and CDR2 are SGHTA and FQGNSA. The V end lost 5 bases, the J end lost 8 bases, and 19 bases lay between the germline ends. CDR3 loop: CASSPLPGRYDSPLHF. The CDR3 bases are TGTGCCAGCAGCCCCCTGCCGGGACGCTACGATTCACCCCTCCACTTT.

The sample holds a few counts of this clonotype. The CDR3, as DNA: TGTGCCAGCAGCCCCCCTGCTGGACAGCCCCAGCATTTT. Residues: CASSPPAGQPQHF. V usage is TRBV7-2 and J usage is TRBJ1-5; D is undetermined. This CDR3 contains 13 residues. V shed 5 bases and J shed 7 bases, with 12 bases lying between them. Germline loops: CDR1 SGHTA, CDR2 FQGNSA. The variable domain in full, with the rest retrieved from reference TRBV7-2 and TRBJ1-5, is GAGVSQSPSNKVTEKGKDVELRCDPISGHTALYWYRQSLGQGLEFLIYFQGNSAPDKSGLPSDRFSAERTGGSVSTLTIQRTQQEDSAVYLCASSPPAGQPQHFGDGTRLSIL.

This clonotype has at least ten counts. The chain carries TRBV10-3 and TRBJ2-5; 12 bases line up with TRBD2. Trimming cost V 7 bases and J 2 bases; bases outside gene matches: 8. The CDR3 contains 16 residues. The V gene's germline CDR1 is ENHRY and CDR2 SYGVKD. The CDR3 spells CAIKTSGGLGQETQYF. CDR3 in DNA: TGTGCCATCAAGACTAGCGGGGGCCTCGGGCAAGAGACCCAGTACTTC.

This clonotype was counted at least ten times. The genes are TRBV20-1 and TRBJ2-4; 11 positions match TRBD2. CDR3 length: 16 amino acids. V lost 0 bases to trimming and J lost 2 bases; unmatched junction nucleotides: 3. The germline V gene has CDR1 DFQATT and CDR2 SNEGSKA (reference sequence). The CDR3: CSARDSTSGTKNIQYF. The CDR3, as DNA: TGCAGTGCTAGAGATTCGACTAGCGGGACCAAAAACATTCAGTACTTC.